The 18 T cell receptor beta chains in this list originate from one sample, sequenced in a study of blood T cells in healthy people across ages. The use of a sample-barcoded 5' primer and a J-beta primer mix characterized a second PCR of roughly 6 to 11 cycles. TCRdb re-derived calls from the 5' RACE reads in MiXCR, one entry per CDR3 protein. The sample contains 850,000 to 1,000,000 distinct CDR3 sequences, around 54% of which appear only once. What was sequenced was blood. The source of these receptors is a woman aged 55 to 70 in good health.

Concerning this clonotype itself: With a much larger clone just one base away, this may be a read error. The chain employs TRBV7-2 and TRBJ2-3; 8 bases map to TRBD2. The CDR3 is made up of 14 amino acids. Germline CDR1 is SGHTA and CDR2 is FQGNSA. CDR3 protein: CACSLSSGSDTQYF. CDR3 nucleotide sequence: TGTGCCTGCAGCTTGTCTAGCGGGTCCGATACGCAGTATTTT.

The CDR3 here is CASSLSGSRLFEPSYTF. The CDR3 coding sequence is TGTGCCAGCAGTTTAAGCGGCAGCCGATTGTTCGAACCTAGCTACACCTTC. This chain links TRBV12-3 or TRBV12-4 with TRBJ1-2; no firm D call. This CDR3 has 17 amino acids. Trimming pared 2 bases from V and 9 bases from J, leaving 25 bases between.

The genes are TRBV10-1 and TRBJ2-5; D gene uncertain. Trimming took 4 bases from V and 11 from J, leaving 14 bases between them. Germline CDR1 is WNHNN and CDR2 is SYGVQD (reference sequence). The CDR3 length is 12 residues. As DNA, the CDR3 is TGCGCCAGCAGTGTCACTGGGTCTGGGCAGTACTTC. Residues: CASSVTGSGQYF.

The chain employs TRBV11-2 and TRBJ2-3, with TRBD1 as a possible D gene (6 bases). The CDR3 loop spans 15 amino acids. Germline V CDR1 and CDR2: SGHAT, FQNNGV. V lost 4 bases, J lost 0 bases, and 11 bases lay in between. The CDR3 DNA follows: TGTGCCAGCAGCTCGGGACAACTAAGCACAGATACGCAGTATTTT. Protein product: CASSSGQLSTDTQYF.

The gene calls are TRBV28 and TRBJ2-7; no clear D gene. Germline V CDR1 and CDR2: MDHEN, SYDVKM. The V end lost 5 bases, the J end lost 7 bases, and 9 bases lay between the germline ends. The CDR3 is 11 residues long. Here the CDR3 reads CASSAIVEQYF. CDR3 coding DNA: TGTGCCAGCAGTGCCATAGTGGAGCAGTACTTC.

The chain couples TRBV20-1 to TRBJ2-7, with D possibly matching TRBD2 (5 bases). V lost 7 bases and J 0 bases, leaving 10 bases between the germline ends. The CDR3 is 12 amino acids. Germline values: CDR1 DFQATT, CDR2 SNEGSKA (reference sequence). CDR3 bases: TGCAGTGGGAGGCCCAGCTCCTACGAGCAGTACTTC. Translating gives CSGRPSSYEQYF.

The rearrangement joins TRBV7-6 to TRBJ2-5; the D gene could be TRBD1 or TRBD2 (5 bases each). The J call may be mistaken, given a closer DNA end match to TRBJ2-7. CDR1 is SGHVS and CDR2 is FNYEAQ in the germline V gene. The CDR3 is 15 residues long. CDR3 DNA sequence: TGTGCCAGCAGCTCCGAAGTCGGGGCCGCCTACGAGCAGTACTTC. Its protein is CASSSEVGAAYEQYF.

The table lists this clonotype with a few counts. This rearrangement joins TRBV28 to TRBJ2-7; D uncertain. V shed 7 bases and J shed 0 bases, with 16 bases lying between them. CDR1 is MDHEN and CDR2 is SYDVKM in the germline V gene. This CDR3 is 15 amino acids long. The CDR3 protein is CASKSPGLSSYEQYF. DNA of the CDR3: TGTGCCAGCAAGAGCCCGGGTCTCAGCTCCTACGAGCAGTACTTC.

The rearrangement uses TRBV10-3 and TRBJ1-4; D is ambiguous. Germline loops: CDR1 ENHRY, CDR2 SYGVKD. Trimming took 6 bases from V and 8 from J, leaving 16 bases between them. CDR3 length: 14 amino acids. CDR3 bases: TGTGCCATCAGCCCCCGGGGAGCGGGAGAAAAACTGTTTTTT. This encodes CAISPRGAGEKLFF.

The chain joins TRBV7-2 to TRBJ2-3; D may be TRBD1 (5 bases). This CDR3 contains 14 residues. Trimming removed 2 bases from V and 1 base from J, with 7 bases in between. Germline V lookup: CDR1 SGHTA, CDR2 FQGNSA. Here the CDR3 DNA reads TGTGCCAGCAGCTTACGGACACGCACAGATACGCAGTATTTT. This encodes CASSLRTRTDTQYF.

This clonotype was observed at least ten times. This chain connects TRBV29-1 to TRBJ2-5; D is uncertain. V was pared by 6 bases and J by 2 bases, with 4 bases between. The CDR3 length is 10 residues. Germline V gene lookup returns CDR1 SQVTM and CDR2 ANQGSEA. This CDR3 is CSVHQETQYF. The CDR3 coding sequence is TGCAGCGTACATCAAGAGACCCAGTACTTC.

The V gene is TRBV3-1, the J gene TRBJ2-5; no firm D call. With the DNA end fitting TRBJ2-7 better, the J assignment may be wrong. The CDR3 has 15 residues. Germline V gene sequence: CDR1 LGHDT, CDR2 YNNKEL (reference sequence). CDR3 in amino acids: CASSQDDGITAEQYF. CDR3 coding DNA: TGTGCCAGCAGCCAAGATGATGGGATAACGGCCGAGCAGTACTTC.

The V gene is TRBV2, the J gene TRBJ1-5; perhaps TRBD1 as D (6 bases). Germline V gene lookup returns CDR1 SNHLY and CDR2 FYNNEI. This CDR3 region has 16 residues. V was shortened by 6 bases and J by 1 base, with 16 bases between the two germline ends. In nucleotides, the CDR3 is TGTGCCAGCAGAGAAAACAGGGTAACGAGCAATCAGCCCCAGCATTTT. Protein product: CASRENRVTSNQPQHF.

The chain has TRBV10-3 and TRBJ2-7; D possibly corresponds to TRBD1 (5 bases). The ends were cut back, 3 bases at V and 4 bases at J, with 13 bases in the middle. The CDR3 totals 14 residues. The germline V gene encodes CDR1 ENHRY and CDR2 SYGVKD. The CDR3, as DNA: TGTGCCATCAGTGAAGGGGTTTTCTCTTACGAGCAGTACTTC. Residues: CAISEGVFSYEQYF.

This clonotype was counted only a few times. A read error may explain this, as a much larger clone is one base away. V usage is TRBV27 and J usage is TRBJ2-6, with D uncertain. V lost 6 bases to trimming and J lost 2 bases, with 2 bases between them. CDR3 length equals 12 residues. Germline V lookup: CDR1 MNHEY, CDR2 SMNVEV (reference sequence). The CDR3: CASSTGANVLTF. CDR3 in DNA: TGTGCCAGCAGCACTGGGGCCAACGTCCTGACTTTC. Drawing the rest from reference TRBV27 and TRBJ2-6, the complete variable domain is EAQVTQNPRYLITVTGKKLTVTCSQNMNHEYMSWYRQDPGLGLRQIYYSMNVEVTDKGDVPEGYKVSRKEKRNFPLILESPSPNQTSLYFCASSTGANVLTFGAGSRLTVL.

This sequence joins TRBV2 and TRBJ2-2; unclear D gene. V lost 5 bases and J lost 5, with 12 bases in between. This CDR3 contains 14 residues. The germline gives CDR1 SNHLY, CDR2 FYNNEI. The CDR3 reads CASSLRIVTGELFF. The CDR3 bases are TGTGCCAGCAGTCTCCGGATCGTGACCGGGGAGCTGTTTTTT.

V gene TRBV4-3 combines with J gene TRBJ2-7; tentatively, D is TRBD2 (5 bases). Germline values: CDR1 LGHNA, CDR2 YSLEER. This CDR3 is built from 16 residues. Trimming stripped 0 bases from V and 4 bases from J, with 16 bases between. The CDR3 sequence: CASSQDPRTAFYEQYF. As DNA, the CDR3 is TGCGCCAGCAGCCAAGATCCTAGGACTGCCTTTTACGAGCAGTACTTC.

V and J are TRBV5-5 and TRBJ2-3; 7 nucleotides align to TRBD2. V shed 2 bases and J 6 bases; nucleotides not matched to a gene: 18. Germline V gives CDR1 SGHKS, CDR2 YYEKEE (reference sequence). The CDR3 has 18 residues. The CDR3, as DNA: TGTGCCAGCAGCTTAGGCCGTTTGTCGGCTAGCGGAGGGGATACGCAGTATTTT. Translating gives CASSLGRLSASGGDTQYF.